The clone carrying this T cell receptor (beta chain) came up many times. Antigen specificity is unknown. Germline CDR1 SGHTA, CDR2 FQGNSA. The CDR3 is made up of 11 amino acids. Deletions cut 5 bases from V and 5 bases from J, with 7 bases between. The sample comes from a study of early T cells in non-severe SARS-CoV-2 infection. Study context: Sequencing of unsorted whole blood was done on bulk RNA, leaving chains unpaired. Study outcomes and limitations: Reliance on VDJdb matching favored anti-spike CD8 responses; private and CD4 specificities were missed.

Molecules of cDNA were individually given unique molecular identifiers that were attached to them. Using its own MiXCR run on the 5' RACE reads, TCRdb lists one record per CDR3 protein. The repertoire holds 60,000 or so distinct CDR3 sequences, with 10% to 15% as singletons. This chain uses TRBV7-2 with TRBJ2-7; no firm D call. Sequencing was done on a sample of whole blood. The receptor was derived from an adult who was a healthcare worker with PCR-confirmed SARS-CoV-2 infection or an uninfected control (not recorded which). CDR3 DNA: TGTGCCAGCAGCCCCATCCACGAGCAGTACTTC. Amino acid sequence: CASSPIHEQYF.